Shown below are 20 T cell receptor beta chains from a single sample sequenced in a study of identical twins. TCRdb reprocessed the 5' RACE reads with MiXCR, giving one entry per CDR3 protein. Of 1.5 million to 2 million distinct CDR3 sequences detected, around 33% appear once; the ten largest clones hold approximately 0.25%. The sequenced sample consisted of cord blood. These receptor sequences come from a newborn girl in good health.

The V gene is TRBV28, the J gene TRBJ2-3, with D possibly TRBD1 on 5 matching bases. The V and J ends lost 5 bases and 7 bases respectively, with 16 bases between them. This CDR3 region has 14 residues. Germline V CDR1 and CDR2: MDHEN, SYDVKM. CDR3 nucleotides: TGTGCCAGCAGTAACCCCGACAGTATGAATACGCAGTATTTT. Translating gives CASSNPDSMNTQYF.

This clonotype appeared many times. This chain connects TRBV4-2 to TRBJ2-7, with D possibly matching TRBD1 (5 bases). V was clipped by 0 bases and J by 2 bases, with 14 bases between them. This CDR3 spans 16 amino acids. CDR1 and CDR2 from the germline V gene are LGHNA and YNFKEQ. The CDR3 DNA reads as TGTGCCAGCAGCCAAGATCGCGTGGTACAGGCCTACGAGCAGTACTTC. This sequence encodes CASSQDRVVQAYEQYF.

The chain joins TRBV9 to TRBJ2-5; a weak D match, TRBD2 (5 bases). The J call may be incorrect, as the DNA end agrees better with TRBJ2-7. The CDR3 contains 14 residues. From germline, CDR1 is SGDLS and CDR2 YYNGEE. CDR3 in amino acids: CASSVDPGNYEQYF. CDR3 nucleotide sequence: TGTGCCAGCAGCGTCGACCCGGGGAACTACGAGCAGTACTTC.

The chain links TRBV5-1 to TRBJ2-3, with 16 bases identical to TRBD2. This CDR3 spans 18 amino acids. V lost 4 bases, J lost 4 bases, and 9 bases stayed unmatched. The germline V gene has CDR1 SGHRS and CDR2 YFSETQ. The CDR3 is CASSPGTSGRAAADTQYF. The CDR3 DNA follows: TGCGCCAGCAGCCCAGGGACTAGCGGGAGGGCCGCGGCAGATACGCAGTATTTT.

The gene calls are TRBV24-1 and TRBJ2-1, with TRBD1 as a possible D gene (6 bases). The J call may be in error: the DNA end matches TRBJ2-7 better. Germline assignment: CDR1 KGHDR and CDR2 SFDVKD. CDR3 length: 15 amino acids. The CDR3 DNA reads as TGTGCCACCAGTGACCCGGACAGCGCCTACAATGAGCAGTACTTC. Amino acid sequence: CATSDPDSAYNEQYF.

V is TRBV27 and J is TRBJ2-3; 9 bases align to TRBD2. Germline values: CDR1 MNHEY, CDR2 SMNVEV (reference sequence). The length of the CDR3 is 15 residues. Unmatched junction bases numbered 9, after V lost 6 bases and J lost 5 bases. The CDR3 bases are TGTGCCAGCAGCGTAGCGGGAGCCTTCGTAGATACGCAGTATTTT. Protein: CASSVAGAFVDTQYF.

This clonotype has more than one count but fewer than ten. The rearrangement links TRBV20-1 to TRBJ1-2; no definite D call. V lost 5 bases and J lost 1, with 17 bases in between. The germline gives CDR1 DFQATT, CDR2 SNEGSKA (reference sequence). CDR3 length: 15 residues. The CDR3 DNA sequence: TGCAGTGCTGGGAAATCGTGGGCAGATAACTATGGCTACACCTTC. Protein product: CSAGKSWADNYGYTF.

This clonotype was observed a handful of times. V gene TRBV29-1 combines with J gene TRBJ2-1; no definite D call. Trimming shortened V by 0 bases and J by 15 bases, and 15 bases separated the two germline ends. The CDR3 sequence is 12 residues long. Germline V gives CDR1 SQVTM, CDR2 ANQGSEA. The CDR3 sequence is CSVEDLSSPGFF. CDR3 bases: TGCAGCGTTGAAGATTTAAGCAGCCCGGGGTTCTTC.

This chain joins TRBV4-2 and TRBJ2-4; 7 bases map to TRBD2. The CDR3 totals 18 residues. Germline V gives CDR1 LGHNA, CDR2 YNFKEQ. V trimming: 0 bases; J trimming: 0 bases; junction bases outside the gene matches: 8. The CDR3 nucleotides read TGTGCCAGCAGCCAAGAAGGTCCTAGCGGAATAGCCAAAAACATTCAGTACTTC. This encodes CASSQEGPSGIAKNIQYF.

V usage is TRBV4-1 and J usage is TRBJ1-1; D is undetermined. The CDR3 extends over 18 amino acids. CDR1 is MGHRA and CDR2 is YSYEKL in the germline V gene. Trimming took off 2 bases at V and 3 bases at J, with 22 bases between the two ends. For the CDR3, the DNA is TGCGCCAGCAGCCAATTCCCCCGGACGGTATTCATGGACACTGAAGCTTTCTTT. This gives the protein CASSQFPRTVFMDTEAFF.

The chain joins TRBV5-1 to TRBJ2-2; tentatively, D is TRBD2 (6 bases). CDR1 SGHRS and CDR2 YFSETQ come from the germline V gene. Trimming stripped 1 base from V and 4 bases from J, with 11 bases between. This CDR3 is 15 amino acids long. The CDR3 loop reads CASSLTAGGTGELFF. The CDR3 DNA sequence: TGCGCCAGCAGCTTGACAGCCGGGGGCACCGGGGAGCTGTTTTTT.

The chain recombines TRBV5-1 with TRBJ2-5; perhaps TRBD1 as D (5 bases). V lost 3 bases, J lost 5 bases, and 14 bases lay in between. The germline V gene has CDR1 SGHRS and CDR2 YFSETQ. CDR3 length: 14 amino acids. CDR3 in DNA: TGCGCCAGCAGCTCGTACCGCAGGGTTGAGACCCAGTACTTC. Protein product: CASSSYRRVETQYF.

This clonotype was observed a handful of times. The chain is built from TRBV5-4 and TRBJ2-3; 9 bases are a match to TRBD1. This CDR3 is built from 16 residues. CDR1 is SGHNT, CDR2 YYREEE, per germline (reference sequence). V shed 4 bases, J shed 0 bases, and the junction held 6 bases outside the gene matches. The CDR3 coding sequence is TGTGCCAGCAGCCCACAGGGGGCTTTTAGCACAGATACGCAGTATTTT. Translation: CASSPQGAFSTDTQYF.

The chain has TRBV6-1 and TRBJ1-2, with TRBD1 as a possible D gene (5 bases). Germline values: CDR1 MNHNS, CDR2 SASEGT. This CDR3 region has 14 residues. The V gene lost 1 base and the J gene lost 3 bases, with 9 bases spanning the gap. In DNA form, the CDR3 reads TGTGCCAGCAGTGAAGGTATCAGGGACTATGGCTACACCTTC. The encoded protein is CASSEGIRDYGYTF.

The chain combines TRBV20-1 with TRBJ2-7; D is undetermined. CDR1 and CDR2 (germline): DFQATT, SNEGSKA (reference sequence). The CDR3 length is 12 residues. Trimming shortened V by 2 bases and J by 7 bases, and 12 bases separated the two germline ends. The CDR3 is CSARPSYNEQYF. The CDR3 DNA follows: TGCAGTGCTAGACCGTCCTACAATGAGCAGTACTTC.

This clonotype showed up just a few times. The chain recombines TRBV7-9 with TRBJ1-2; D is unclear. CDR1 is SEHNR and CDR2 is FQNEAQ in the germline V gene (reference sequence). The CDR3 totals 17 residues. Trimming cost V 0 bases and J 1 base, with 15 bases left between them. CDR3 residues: CASSLARMDYSNYGYTF. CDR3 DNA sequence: TGTGCCAGCAGCTTAGCGCGAATGGATTACAGTAACTATGGCTACACCTTC.

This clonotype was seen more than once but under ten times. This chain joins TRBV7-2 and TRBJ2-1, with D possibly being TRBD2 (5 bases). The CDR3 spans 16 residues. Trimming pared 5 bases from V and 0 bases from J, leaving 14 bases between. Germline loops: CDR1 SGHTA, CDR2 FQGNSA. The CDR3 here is CASSLIPSNSYNEQFF. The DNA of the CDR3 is TGTGCCAGCAGCCTGATACCTAGCAACTCCTACAATGAGCAGTTCTTC.

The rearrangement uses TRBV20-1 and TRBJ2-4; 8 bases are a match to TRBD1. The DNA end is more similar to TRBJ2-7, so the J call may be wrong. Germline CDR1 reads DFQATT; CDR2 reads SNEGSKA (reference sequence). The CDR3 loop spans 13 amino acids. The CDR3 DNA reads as TGCAGTGCTGGGACAGGACCCACCTACGAGCAGTACTTC. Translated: CSAGTGPTYEQYF.

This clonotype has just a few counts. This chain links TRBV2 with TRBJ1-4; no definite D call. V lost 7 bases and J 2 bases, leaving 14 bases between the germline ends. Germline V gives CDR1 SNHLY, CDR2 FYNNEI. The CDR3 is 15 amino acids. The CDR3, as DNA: TGTGCCAGCATGAGGAAGGGTCCGACTAATGAAAAACTGTTTTTT. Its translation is CASMRKGPTNEKLFF.

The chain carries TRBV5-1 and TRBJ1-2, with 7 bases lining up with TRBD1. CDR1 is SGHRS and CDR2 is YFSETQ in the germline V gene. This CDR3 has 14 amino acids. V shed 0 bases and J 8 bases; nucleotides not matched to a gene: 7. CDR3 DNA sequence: TGCGCCAGCAGCTTGGACAGGGGCTCAGGGGGCTACACCTTC. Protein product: CASSLDRGSGGYTF.